The clone carrying this T cell receptor beta chain was recorded once. Measured with immunoSEQ multiplex PCR; TCRdb has only the in-frame clones, and not every one. In the table there are 450,000 to 650,000 clones, around 76% of which are singletons. The data were obtained in a study of shared clonotypes between healthy human individuals. The overall study: The study enrolled a couple of women and a few men aged 18 to 49.

Germline values: CDR1 SGHRS, CDR2 YFSETQ. V lost 0 bases to trimming and J lost 3 bases; unmatched junction nucleotides: 3. The length of the CDR3 is 16 residues. The origin of this receptor is a middle-aged woman in good health. Some clones in this sample may be carry-over from other donors' samples. Specimen: PBMCs. The rearrangement links TRBV5-1 to TRBJ2-2; TRBD1 matches at 9 bases. CDR3 loop: CASSLGQGVDTGELFF. The CDR3 bases are TGCGCCAGCAGCTTGGGACAGGGGGTTGACACCGGGGAGCTGTTTTTT.